This T cell receptor beta chain was found in a study of CD8 T cells in Susac syndrome. Sequencing of TCR beta, carried out with a high-throughput approach, was applied to CD8+ and CD4+ T cells from the blood. In contrast to the negatively isolated CD8+ and CD4+ T cells, TEMRA cells were FACS-enriched. V shed 6 bases and J 5 bases; nucleotides not matched to a gene: 7. Germline-derived CDR1 and CDR2 are MNHEY and SVGEGT. There are 14 residues in the CDR3. RNA in amounts of roughly 0.45 to 1 ug was reverse transcribed with random hexamers. TCRdb redid the calling of the immunoSEQ multiplex PCR reads with MiXCR, one entry per CDR3 protein. In the table there are under 150,000 distinct CDR3 sequences, around nine tenths of which are singletons.

The rearrangement joins TRBV6-2 or TRBV6-3 to TRBJ1-5; 7 nucleotides align to TRBD1. This TCR came from a human donor with multiple sclerosis. Sequences were obtained from CD8+ T cells from PBMCs. The CDR3 nucleotides read TGTGCCAGCAGCACAGGGGAGGGTGATCAGCCCCAGCATTTT. This encodes CASSTGEGDQPQHF.